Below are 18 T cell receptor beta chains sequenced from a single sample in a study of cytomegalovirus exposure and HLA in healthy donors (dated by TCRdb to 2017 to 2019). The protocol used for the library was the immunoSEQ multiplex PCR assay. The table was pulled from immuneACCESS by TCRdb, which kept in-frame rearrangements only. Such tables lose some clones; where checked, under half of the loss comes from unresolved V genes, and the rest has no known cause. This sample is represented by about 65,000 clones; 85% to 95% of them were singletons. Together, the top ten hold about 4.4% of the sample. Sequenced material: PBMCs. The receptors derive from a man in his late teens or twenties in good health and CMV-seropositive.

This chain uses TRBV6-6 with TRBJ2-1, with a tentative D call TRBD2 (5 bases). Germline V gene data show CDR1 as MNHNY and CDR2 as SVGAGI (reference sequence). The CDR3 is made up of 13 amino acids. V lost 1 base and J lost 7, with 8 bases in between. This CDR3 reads CASSYLRGNEQFF. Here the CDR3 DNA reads TGTGCCAGCAGTTACTTGCGAGGGAATGAGCAGTTCTTC.

The CDR3 region has the DNA TGTGCCAGCAGCCGCCGTGGGAGTTTGTTCTACGAGCAGTACTTC. This encodes CASSRRGSLFYEQYF. The rearrangement links TRBV7-2 to TRBJ2-7, with D possibly matching TRBD2 (5 bases). V was cut by 5 bases and J by 3 bases, with 17 bases left in between. The CDR3 length is 15 residues. Germline CDR1 and CDR2: SGHTA and FQGNSA.

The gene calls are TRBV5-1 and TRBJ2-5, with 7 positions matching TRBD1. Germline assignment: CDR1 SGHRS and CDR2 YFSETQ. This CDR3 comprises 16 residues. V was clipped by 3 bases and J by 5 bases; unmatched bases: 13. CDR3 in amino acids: CASSSGTALQGETQYF. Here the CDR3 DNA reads TGCGCCAGCAGCTCCGGGACAGCGCTTCAGGGGGAGACCCAGTACTTC.

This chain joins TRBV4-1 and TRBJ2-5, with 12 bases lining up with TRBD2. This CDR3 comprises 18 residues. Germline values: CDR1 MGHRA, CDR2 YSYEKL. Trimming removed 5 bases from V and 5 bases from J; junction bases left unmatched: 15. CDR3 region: CASSDGESTSGRLETQYF. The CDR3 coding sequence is TGCGCCAGCAGCGATGGCGAATCGACTAGCGGGAGACTGGAGACCCAGTACTTC.

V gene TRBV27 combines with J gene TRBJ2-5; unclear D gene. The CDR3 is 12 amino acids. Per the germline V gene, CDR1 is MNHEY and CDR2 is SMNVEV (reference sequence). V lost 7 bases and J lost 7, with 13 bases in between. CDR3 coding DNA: TGTGCCAGCACGTCTCGGTCGGGGACCCAGTACTTC. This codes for CASTSRSGTQYF.

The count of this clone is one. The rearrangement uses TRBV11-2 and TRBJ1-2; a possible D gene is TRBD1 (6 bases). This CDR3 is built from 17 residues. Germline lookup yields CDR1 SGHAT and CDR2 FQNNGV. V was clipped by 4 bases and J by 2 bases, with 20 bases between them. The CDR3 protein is CASSSSRDIFGNYGYTF. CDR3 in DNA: TGTGCCAGCAGCTCGTCCCGGGACATTTTTGGGAACTATGGCTACACCTTC.

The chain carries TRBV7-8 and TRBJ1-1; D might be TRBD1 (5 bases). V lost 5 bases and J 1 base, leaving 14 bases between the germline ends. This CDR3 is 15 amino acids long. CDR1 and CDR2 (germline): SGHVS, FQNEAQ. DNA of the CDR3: TGTGCCAGCAGCCCTTGGGGCGACTCGAACACTGAAGCTTTCTTT. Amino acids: CASSPWGDSNTEAFF.

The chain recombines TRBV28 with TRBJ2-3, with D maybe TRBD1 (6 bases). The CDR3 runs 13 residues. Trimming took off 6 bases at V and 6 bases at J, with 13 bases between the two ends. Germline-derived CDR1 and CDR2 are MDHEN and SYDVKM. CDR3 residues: CASSPTGTDTQYF. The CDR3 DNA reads TGTGCCAGCAGCCCTACAGGGACGGATACGCAGTATTTT.

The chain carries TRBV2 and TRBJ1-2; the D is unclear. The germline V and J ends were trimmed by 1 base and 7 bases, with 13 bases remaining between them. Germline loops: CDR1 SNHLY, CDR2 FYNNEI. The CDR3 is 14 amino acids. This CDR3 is CASSEGVGLRGYTF. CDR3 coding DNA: TGTGCCAGCAGTGAAGGTGTAGGACTTCGTGGCTACACCTTC.

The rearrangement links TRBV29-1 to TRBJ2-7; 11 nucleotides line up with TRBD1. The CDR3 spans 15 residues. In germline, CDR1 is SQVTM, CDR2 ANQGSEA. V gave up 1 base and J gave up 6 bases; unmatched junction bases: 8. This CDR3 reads CSVEALGQGAGEQYF. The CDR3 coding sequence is TGCAGCGTTGAAGCGCTTGGACAGGGGGCGGGCGAGCAGTACTTC.

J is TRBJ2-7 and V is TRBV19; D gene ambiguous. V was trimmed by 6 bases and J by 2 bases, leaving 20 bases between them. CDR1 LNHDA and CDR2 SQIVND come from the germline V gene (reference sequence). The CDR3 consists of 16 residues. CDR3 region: CASSLAATTVTYEQYF. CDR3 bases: TGTGCCAGTAGCCTTGCGGCCACAACTGTAACCTACGAGCAGTACTTC.

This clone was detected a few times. In DNA form, the CDR3 reads TGTGCCAGCAGTTTAACTAGCGAGAACAATGAGCAGTTCTTC. Translation: CASSLTSENNEQFF. This sequence joins TRBV6-1 and TRBJ2-1; 7 nucleotides align to TRBD2. Germline V gene sequence: CDR1 MNHNS, CDR2 SASEGT. V was pared by 5 bases and J by 5 bases, with 6 bases of the junction left unmatched. The length of the CDR3 is 14 residues.

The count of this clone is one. The CDR3 is CATSTRQGGNTEAFF. For the CDR3, the DNA is TGTGCCACCAGCACCCGACAGGGGGGGAACACTGAAGCTTTCTTT. The chain uses TRBV15 and TRBJ1-1, with 9 bases that match TRBD1. This CDR3 is built from 15 residues. Losses at the gene ends were 4 bases for V and 1 base for J; bases not matched to a gene: 4. Germline CDR1 and CDR2: LNHNV and YYDKDF (reference sequence).

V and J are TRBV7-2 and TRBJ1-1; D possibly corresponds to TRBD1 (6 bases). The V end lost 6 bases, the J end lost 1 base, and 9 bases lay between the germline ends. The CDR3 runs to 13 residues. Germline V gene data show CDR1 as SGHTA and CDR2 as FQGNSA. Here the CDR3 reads CASRSDRNTEAFF. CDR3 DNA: TGTGCCAGCAGATCGGACAGGAACACTGAAGCTTTCTTT.

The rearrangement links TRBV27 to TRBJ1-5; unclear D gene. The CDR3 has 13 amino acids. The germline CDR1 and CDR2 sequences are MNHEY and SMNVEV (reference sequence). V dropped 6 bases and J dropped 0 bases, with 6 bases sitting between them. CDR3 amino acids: CASRTHSNQPQHF. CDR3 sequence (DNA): TGTGCCAGCAGAACACATAGCAATCAGCCCCAGCATTTT.

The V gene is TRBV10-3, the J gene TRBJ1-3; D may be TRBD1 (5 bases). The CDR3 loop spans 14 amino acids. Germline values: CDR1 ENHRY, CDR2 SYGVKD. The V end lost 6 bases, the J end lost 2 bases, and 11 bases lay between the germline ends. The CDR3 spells CAISPGTAGNTIYF. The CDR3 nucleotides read TGTGCCATCAGCCCCGGGACTGCTGGAAACACCATATATTTT.

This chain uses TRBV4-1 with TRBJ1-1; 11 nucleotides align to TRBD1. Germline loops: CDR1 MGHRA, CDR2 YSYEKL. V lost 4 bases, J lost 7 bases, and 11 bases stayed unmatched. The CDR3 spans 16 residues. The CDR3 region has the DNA TGCGCCAGCAGCCCTGGACAGGGGGCCCTCCTTAGTGAAGCTTTCTTT. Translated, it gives CASSPGQGALLSEAFF.

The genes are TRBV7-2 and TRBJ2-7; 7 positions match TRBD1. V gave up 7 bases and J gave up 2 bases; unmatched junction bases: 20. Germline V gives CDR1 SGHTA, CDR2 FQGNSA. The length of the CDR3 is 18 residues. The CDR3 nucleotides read TGTGCCAGCAAACCGGGACAGCACGCTCCCCTGATCCCCTACGAGCAGTACTTC. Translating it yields CASKPGQHAPLIPYEQYF. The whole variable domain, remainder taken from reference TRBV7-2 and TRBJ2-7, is GAGVSQSPSNKVTEKGKDVELRCDPISGHTALYWYRQSLGQGLEFLIYFQGNSAPDKSGLPSDRFSAERTGGSVSTLTIQRTQQEDSAVYLCASKPGQHAPLIPYEQYFGPGTRLTVT.